This is a list of T cell receptor beta chains from one sample in a study of cytomegalovirus exposure and HLA in healthy donors. The repertoire was sequenced with immunoSEQ multiplex PCR; TCRdb's copy has only in-frame clones and lacks some. The sample lists about 190,000 clones, around 86% seen once, with 1% to 1.5% in the top ten. The sample was PBMCs. These receptors all come from a young man in good health and CMV-seronegative. The conserved cysteine and the conserved F or W are not part of the CDR3 here.

CDR3 protein: ASSTSGTYEQY
V gene: TRBV6-5
J gene: TRBJ2-7
CDR3 length: 11

CDR3 protein: ASRAGTGGFDSNQPQH
V gene: TRBV19
J gene: TRBJ1-5
CDR3 length: 16

CDR3 protein: ATSKTGTSGFRTQY
V gene: TRBV15
J gene: TRBJ2-5
CDR3 length: 14

CDR3 protein: ASSLRTSGRYNEQF
V gene: TRBV13
J gene: TRBJ2-1
CDR3 length: 14

CDR3 protein: ASSLRMGQGYGYT
V gene: TRBV7-2
J gene: TRBJ1-2
CDR3 length: 13

CDR3 protein: ASSQEPPGIMSSGNTIY
V gene: TRBV4-3
J gene: TRBJ1-3
CDR3 length: 17

CDR3 protein: ASSNQQGANSPLH
V gene: TRBV4-1
J gene: TRBJ1-6
CDR3 length: 13

CDR3 protein: AISEGTGDFAEAF
V gene: TRBV10-3
J gene: TRBJ1-1
CDR3 length: 13

CDR3 protein: ASPGTDTNNEQF
V gene: TRBV2
J gene: TRBJ2-1
CDR3 length: 12

CDR3 protein: AREHPGLANYEQY
V gene: TRBV9
J gene: TRBJ2-7
CDR3 length: 13

CDR3 protein: AWARTSLGDEQF
V gene: TRBV30
J gene: TRBJ2-1
CDR3 length: 12

CDR3 protein: ASGRGLQGWGETQY
V gene: TRBV5-1
J gene: TRBJ2-5
CDR3 length: 14

CDR3 protein: SVEGGTSGDNEQF
V gene: TRBV29-1
J gene: TRBJ2-1
CDR3 length: 13

CDR3 protein: ASSLTRGARETQY
V gene: TRBV5-1
J gene: TRBJ2-5
CDR3 length: 13

CDR3 protein: ASKDRLNTEAF
V gene: TRBV2
J gene: TRBJ1-1
CDR3 length: 11

CDR3 protein: ANFRDYLYNEQF
V gene: TRBV13
J gene: TRBJ2-1
CDR3 length: 12

CDR3 protein: ASSKGQGNIYGYT
V gene: TRBV19
J gene: TRBJ1-2
CDR3 length: 13

CDR3 protein: AWSDRDRGNYGYT
V gene: TRBV30
J gene: TRBJ1-2
CDR3 length: 13